What follows are 8 T cell receptor beta chains derived from one specimen sequenced in a study of cytotoxic CD8 clonotypes in ibrutinib-treated CLL. TCRdb's copy holds only in-frame clones and misses some; the assay was immunoSEQ multiplex PCR. Of about 160,000 clones in the sample, more than 65% are singletons; the top ten hold about 2%. This specimen consisted of PBMCs, obtained after 12 months of ibrutinib treatment. These receptor sequences come from a human donor with chronic lymphocytic leukemia.

The chain combines TRBV4-1 with TRBJ2-3, with D maybe TRBD2 (6 bases). V lost 4 bases and J lost 2, with 13 bases in between. The CDR3 is 15 amino acids. Germline CDR1 reads MGHRA; CDR2 reads YSYEKL. This CDR3 reads CASSLAGLYTDTQYF. As DNA, the CDR3 is TGCGCCAGCAGCCTTGCGGGACTCTACACAGATACGCAGTATTTT.

Here the CDR3 reads CASSYSQVQPQHF. The CDR3 nucleotides read TGTGCCAGCAGTTACTCTCAGGTCCAGCCCCAGCATTTT. The chain carries TRBV6-5 and TRBJ1-5; D not resolved. This CDR3 region has 13 residues. Per germline, CDR1 MNHEY and CDR2 SVGAGI. V dropped 0 bases and J dropped 7 bases, with 7 bases sitting between them.

This rearrangement joins TRBV9 to TRBJ1-4; unclear D gene. The ends were cut back, 3 bases at V and 10 bases at J, with 10 bases in the middle. Germline V gives CDR1 SGDLS, CDR2 YYNGEE. The CDR3 sequence is 12 residues long. The chain's CDR3 is CASSASGGKLFF. The DNA for the CDR3 is TGTGCCAGCAGCGCCTCAGGCGGAAAACTGTTTTTT.

This chain connects TRBV14 to TRBJ2-1; 8 bases are shared with TRBD2. J gave up 10 bases and V 6 bases, and 11 bases lay outside the gene matches. Looked up from germline, CDR1 is SGHDN and CDR2 is FVKESK. The CDR3 covers 14 residues. The CDR3 region has the DNA TGTGCCAGCAGAGACCCCGGGGGGGCGGAAGAGCAGTTCTTC. Translation gives CASRDPGGAEEQFF.

The chain uses TRBV7-3 and TRBJ2-5; TRBD2 matches 14 bases. Per the germline V gene, CDR1 is SGHTA and CDR2 is FQGTGA. The CDR3 is 17 residues long. Trimming removed 5 bases from V and 7 bases from J; junction bases left unmatched: 12. In DNA, the CDR3 is TGTGCCAGCAGCCCCTTGACTAGCGGGAGGGGAATTATGACCCAGTACTTC. Protein product: CASSPLTSGRGIMTQYF.

This sequence joins TRBV19 and TRBJ1-5; D is possibly TRBD1 (5 bases). This CDR3 contains 13 residues. V was cut by 6 bases and J by 5 bases, with 11 bases left in between. Germline V gene data show CDR1 as LNHDA and CDR2 as SQIVND (reference sequence). In DNA form, the CDR3 reads TGTGCCAGTAGGCGCAGGGAGGATCAGCCCCAGCATTTT. Amino acids: CASRRREDQPQHF.

The rearrangement links TRBV4-1 to TRBJ1-5; 8 bases map to TRBD1. Germline V gene sequence: CDR1 MGHRA, CDR2 YSYEKL. This CDR3 spans 16 amino acids. Losses at the gene ends were 1 base for V and 6 bases for J; bases not matched to a gene: 8. Here the CDR3 reads CASSQGGGQGAQPQHF. The CDR3 DNA reads TGCGCCAGCAGCCAAGGAGGTGGACAGGGCGCTCAGCCCCAGCATTTT.

This clone has only one observation. The rearrangement joins TRBV4-1 to TRBJ2-7; 7 bases are shared with TRBD2. Germline CDR1 and CDR2: MGHRA and YSYEKL. The V and J ends lost 4 bases and 1 base, in that order; junction bases with no gene match: 7. The CDR3 is 15 residues long. CDR3 bases: TGCGCCAGCAGCCTGGGAGCTAGCGGTTCCTACGAGCAGTACTTC. Translation: CASSLGASGSYEQYF.